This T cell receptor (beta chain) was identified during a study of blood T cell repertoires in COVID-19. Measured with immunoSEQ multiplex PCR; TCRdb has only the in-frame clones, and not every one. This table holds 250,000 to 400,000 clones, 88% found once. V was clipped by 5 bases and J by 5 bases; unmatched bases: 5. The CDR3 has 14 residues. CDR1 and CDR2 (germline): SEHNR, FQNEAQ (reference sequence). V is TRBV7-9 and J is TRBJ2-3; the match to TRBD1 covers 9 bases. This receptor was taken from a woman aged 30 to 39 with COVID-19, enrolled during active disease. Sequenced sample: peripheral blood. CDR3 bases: TGTGCCAGCAGCCTACAGGGGGCAGGAGATACGCAGTATTTT. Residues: CASSLQGAGDTQYF.